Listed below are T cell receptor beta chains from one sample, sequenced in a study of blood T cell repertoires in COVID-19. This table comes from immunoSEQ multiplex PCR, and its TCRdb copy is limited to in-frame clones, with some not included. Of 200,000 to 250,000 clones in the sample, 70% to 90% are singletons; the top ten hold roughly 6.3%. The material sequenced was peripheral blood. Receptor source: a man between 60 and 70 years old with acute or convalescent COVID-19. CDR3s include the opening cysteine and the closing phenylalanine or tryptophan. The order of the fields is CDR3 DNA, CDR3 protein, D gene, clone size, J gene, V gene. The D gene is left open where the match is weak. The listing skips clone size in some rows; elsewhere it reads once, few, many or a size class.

CDR3nt: TGTGCCAGCAGTGAAACCTTGACAGCTAACTATGGCTACACCTTC
CDR3aa: CASSETLTANYGYTF
d_gene: -
abundance: -
j_gene: TRBJ1-2
v_gene: TRBV6-1

CDR3nt: TGTGCCAGCAGCCAAGGGGTTAGAGGGAACACCGGGGAGCTGTTTTTT
CDR3aa: CASSQGVRGNTGELFF
d_gene: -
abundance: -
j_gene: TRBJ2-2
v_gene: TRBV3-1/TRBV3-2

CDR3nt: TGTGCCAGCAGCCCGCCGGGACAGCAGATCGTGGGAAAACTGTTTTTT
CDR3aa: CASSPPGQQIVGKLFF
d_gene: TRBD1
abundance: -
j_gene: TRBJ1-4
v_gene: TRBV7-8

CDR3nt: TGTGCCAGCAGCCAAGATACCCGGGCTAATGAAAAACTGTTTTTT
CDR3aa: CASSQDTRANEKLFF
d_gene: -
abundance: -
j_gene: TRBJ1-4
v_gene: TRBV4-2

CDR3nt: TGTGCCAGCAGTTACGCCCGGGACTATGGCTACACCTTC
CDR3aa: CASSYARDYGYTF
d_gene: -
abundance: few
j_gene: TRBJ1-2
v_gene: TRBV6-2/TRBV6-3

CDR3nt: TGTGCCAGCTCCCAGTTGAGAGGCTCTGGAAACACCATATATTTT
CDR3aa: CASSQLRGSGNTIYF
d_gene: -
abundance: once
j_gene: TRBJ1-3
v_gene: TRBV6-5

CDR3nt: TGTGCCAGCAGCAAACCCCCGGGACAGGGGGCTCACGGCTACACCTTC
CDR3aa: CASSKPPGQGAHGYTF
d_gene: -
abundance: -
j_gene: TRBJ1-2
v_gene: TRBV21-1

CDR3nt: TGTGCCAGCATCCCTCCCTCAGGGTATTTCGCCGAAGCTTTCTTT
CDR3aa: CASIPPSGYFAEAFF
d_gene: -
abundance: -
j_gene: TRBJ1-1
v_gene: TRBV7-2

CDR3nt: TGTGCCAGCGGTAACGGGATCGACTCCTACGAGCAGTACTTC
CDR3aa: CASGNGIDSYEQYF
d_gene: -
abundance: once
j_gene: TRBJ2-7
v_gene: TRBV27

CDR3nt: TGTGCCAGCAGCACCACAGGGGACGCTTTCTTT
CDR3aa: CASSTTGDAFF
d_gene: TRBD1
abundance: once
j_gene: TRBJ1-1
v_gene: TRBV11-3

CDR3nt: TGTGCCATCAGTGAGGAGGGGGGCAATCAGCCCCAGCATTTT
CDR3aa: CAISEEGGNQPQHF
d_gene: -
abundance: -
j_gene: TRBJ1-5
v_gene: TRBV10-3

CDR3nt: TGTGCCAGCATCTCTACAGGTGGAAATCAGCCCCAGCATTTT
CDR3aa: CASISTGGNQPQHF
d_gene: -
abundance: once
j_gene: TRBJ1-5
v_gene: TRBV28

CDR3nt: TGTGCCAGCAGTCTTACGGGGTCCTACGAGCAGTACTTC
CDR3aa: CASSLTGSYEQYF
d_gene: -
abundance: -
j_gene: TRBJ2-7
v_gene: TRBV28

CDR3nt: TGTGCCAGCAGCTTTGAGACAGGGGATAATTCACCCCTCCACTTT
CDR3aa: CASSFETGDNSPLHF
d_gene: TRBD1
abundance: few
j_gene: TRBJ1-6
v_gene: TRBV7-8

CDR3nt: TGTGCCAGCAGCGCCCGTTACCTCAGAGATACGCAGTATTTT
CDR3aa: CASSARYLRDTQYF
d_gene: -
abundance: few
j_gene: TRBJ2-3
v_gene: TRBV9

CDR3nt: TGTGCCAGCCGCCGGGAGGCCACCTACGAGCAGTACTTC
CDR3aa: CASRREATYEQYF
d_gene: TRBD2
abundance: -
j_gene: TRBJ2-7
v_gene: TRBV6-5

CDR3nt: TGTGCCAGCACCTCGGTGGTACTTAGCACAGATACGCAGTATTTT
CDR3aa: CASTSVVLSTDTQYF
d_gene: -
abundance: few
j_gene: TRBJ2-3
v_gene: TRBV5-6

CDR3nt: TGTGCCAGCAGACAGGACCCTAATAGCAATCAGCCCCAGCATTTT
CDR3aa: CASRQDPNSNQPQHF
d_gene: -
abundance: once
j_gene: TRBJ1-5
v_gene: TRBV28

CDR3nt: TGTGCCAGCAGCTTCTACAGGGAGAACACCATATATTTT
CDR3aa: CASSFYRENTIYF
d_gene: -
abundance: -
j_gene: TRBJ1-3
v_gene: TRBV5-4

CDR3nt: TGCGCCAGCAGCAACAACAGGGGGCAAATGAACACTGAAGCTTTCTTT
CDR3aa: CASSNNRGQMNTEAFF
d_gene: TRBD1
abundance: once
j_gene: TRBJ1-1
v_gene: TRBV5-1

CDR3nt: TGCAGGACTGCTCGGGATACGCAGTATTTT
CDR3aa: CRTARDTQYF
d_gene: -
abundance: -
j_gene: TRBJ2-3
v_gene: TRBV20-1

CDR3nt: TGTGCCAGCAGCCTCAAAGGGCGGGGTCAGGAGACCCAGTACTTC
CDR3aa: CASSLKGRGQETQYF
d_gene: -
abundance: -
j_gene: TRBJ2-5
v_gene: TRBV3-1/TRBV3-2

CDR3nt: TGCGCCAGCAGCTTGGGAGGAGAGGGAGATACGCAGTATTTT
CDR3aa: CASSLGGEGDTQYF
d_gene: -
abundance: -
j_gene: TRBJ2-3
v_gene: TRBV5-1

CDR3nt: TGTGCCAGCAGCATGACAGGGGATGGCTACACCTTC
CDR3aa: CASSMTGDGYTF
d_gene: TRBD1
abundance: -
j_gene: TRBJ1-2
v_gene: TRBV11-2

CDR3nt: TGTGCCAGCAGTTACGGGACTAGCGCTTACGAGCAGTACTTC
CDR3aa: CASSYGTSAYEQYF
d_gene: TRBD2
abundance: -
j_gene: TRBJ2-7
v_gene: TRBV27

CDR3nt: TGTGCCAGCAGCTCTATGGGCCAGCCCCAGCATTTT
CDR3aa: CASSSMGQPQHF
d_gene: -
abundance: -
j_gene: TRBJ1-5
v_gene: TRBV7-2

CDR3nt: TGTGCCATCAGTGATCCTGCAGGATCCTCTGGAAACACCATATATTTT
CDR3aa: CAISDPAGSSGNTIYF
d_gene: -
abundance: -
j_gene: TRBJ1-3
v_gene: TRBV10-3

CDR3nt: TGTGCCAGCAGCTTTAGACTAGCGGGAGCTGGCTCCGGGGAGCTGTTTTTT
CDR3aa: CASSFRLAGAGSGELFF
d_gene: TRBD2
abundance: -
j_gene: TRBJ2-2
v_gene: TRBV11-3

CDR3nt: TGTGCCAGCCGATCCGGGTACGGCACTGAAGCTTTCTTT
CDR3aa: CASRSGYGTEAFF
d_gene: -
abundance: -
j_gene: TRBJ1-1
v_gene: TRBV12-3/TRBV12-4

CDR3nt: TGTGCCATCAGTGACGCTGAAGGGGGGAACACTGAAGCTTTCTTT
CDR3aa: CAISDAEGGNTEAFF
d_gene: -
abundance: few
j_gene: TRBJ1-1
v_gene: TRBV10-3

CDR3nt: TGTGCCAGCAGCTTAAACCCGGGAACGACTGAAGCTTTCTTT
CDR3aa: CASSLNPGTTEAFF
d_gene: -
abundance: -
j_gene: TRBJ1-1
v_gene: TRBV7-3

CDR3nt: TGTGCCAGCAGACTAGGGGGGGCGGAGGAAGCTTTCTTT
CDR3aa: CASRLGGAEEAFF
d_gene: -
abundance: -
j_gene: TRBJ1-1
v_gene: TRBV11-3

CDR3nt: TGTGCCAGCAGTGAGCGGACAGGGGGCAATCAGCCCCAGCATTTT
CDR3aa: CASSERTGGNQPQHF
d_gene: TRBD1
abundance: few
j_gene: TRBJ1-5
v_gene: TRBV6-4

CDR3nt: TGTGCCAGTAGTATCCGTGGTGAGGGCTACACCTTC
CDR3aa: CASSIRGEGYTF
d_gene: -
abundance: -
j_gene: TRBJ1-2
v_gene: TRBV19

CDR3nt: TGCGCCAGCAGCCAAGATCTGGGCGACCCACGGATCTATGGCTACACCTTC
CDR3aa: CASSQDLGDPRIYGYTF
d_gene: -
abundance: -
j_gene: TRBJ1-2
v_gene: TRBV4-3

CDR3nt: TGTGCCAGCAAAGACAGCCGCTATGGCTACACCTTC
CDR3aa: CASKDSRYGYTF
d_gene: -
abundance: -
j_gene: TRBJ1-2
v_gene: TRBV28

CDR3nt: TGTGCCAGCAGCTTGGCCCATGGGACTGAGGGCTTCTCCTACGAGCAGTACTTC
CDR3aa: CASSLAHGTEGFSYEQYF
d_gene: -
abundance: -
j_gene: TRBJ2-7
v_gene: TRBV5-6

CDR3nt: TGTGCCAGTAGGGATGCAGGGCCCTACGAGCAGTACTTC
CDR3aa: CASRDAGPYEQYF
d_gene: -
abundance: -
j_gene: TRBJ2-7
v_gene: TRBV19

CDR3nt: TGTGCCAGTAGTATGGGACGGACAGGGATTGGCGCTGAAGCTTTCTTT
CDR3aa: CASSMGRTGIGAEAFF
d_gene: TRBD1
abundance: -
j_gene: TRBJ1-1
v_gene: TRBV19

CDR3nt: TGTGCCATCAGCGCCGACAGGGCTAGCAATCAGCCCCAGCATTTT
CDR3aa: CAISADRASNQPQHF
d_gene: TRBD1
abundance: -
j_gene: TRBJ1-5
v_gene: TRBV10-3

CDR3nt: TGTGCCAGCAGTTTATCCGGGGGAACCGGGGAGCTGTTTTTT
CDR3aa: CASSLSGGTGELFF
d_gene: -
abundance: -
j_gene: TRBJ2-2
v_gene: TRBV27

CDR3nt: TGTGCCAGCAGTTGGGGACAGTTCTACGAGCAGTACTTC
CDR3aa: CASSWGQFYEQYF
d_gene: TRBD1
abundance: -
j_gene: TRBJ2-7
v_gene: TRBV5-6

CDR3nt: TGTGCCAGCAGTGAGACGGCGGGGAGGCACGGGGAAACTGAAGCTTTCTTT
CDR3aa: CASSETAGRHGETEAFF
d_gene: -
abundance: once
j_gene: TRBJ1-1
v_gene: TRBV2

CDR3nt: TGTGCCAGCAGCTTATCTGGGGGGGTGGGCAATCAGCCCCAGCATTTT
CDR3aa: CASSLSGGVGNQPQHF
d_gene: -
abundance: -
j_gene: TRBJ1-5
v_gene: TRBV11-2

CDR3nt: TGCAGTGCTAGTGCGCGGCGGAGATACACCGGGGAGCTGTTTTTT
CDR3aa: CSASARRRYTGELFF
d_gene: -
abundance: -
j_gene: TRBJ2-2
v_gene: TRBV20-1

CDR3nt: TGCAGTGCTATTGAAAATACAAATGAAAAACTGTTTTTT
CDR3aa: CSAIENTNEKLFF
d_gene: -
abundance: -
j_gene: TRBJ1-4
v_gene: TRBV20-1

CDR3nt: TGTGCCAGCAGTTACTCAAGCGGCACAGATACGCAGTATTTT
CDR3aa: CASSYSSGTDTQYF
d_gene: -
abundance: -
j_gene: TRBJ2-3
v_gene: TRBV6-2/TRBV6-3

CDR3nt: TGTGCCACCCTAACGTCACAGAAAGAGACCCAGTACTTC
CDR3aa: CATLTSQKETQYF
d_gene: -
abundance: few
j_gene: TRBJ2-5
v_gene: TRBV21-1

CDR3nt: TGTGCCAGCAGTTTATGGAGCGGGAGCCGGGGCACAGATACGCAGTATTTT
CDR3aa: CASSLWSGSRGTDTQYF
d_gene: TRBD2
abundance: -
j_gene: TRBJ2-3
v_gene: TRBV28

CDR3nt: TGTGCCAGCAGCGCCCGAGTACTAGCGGGAGGTCTGTCCGGGGAGCTGTTTTTT
CDR3aa: CASSARVLAGGLSGELFF
d_gene: TRBD2
abundance: -
j_gene: TRBJ2-2
v_gene: TRBV14

CDR3nt: TGTGCCAGCAGCCTCACTGGGGGGGCTGGGGCCAACGTCCTGACTTTC
CDR3aa: CASSLTGGAGANVLTF
d_gene: TRBD2
abundance: -
j_gene: TRBJ2-6
v_gene: TRBV6-2/TRBV6-3

CDR3nt: TGTGCCATCAGTGGAACAGGGGTCTTATCCGGGGAGCTGTTTTTT
CDR3aa: CAISGTGVLSGELFF
d_gene: TRBD1
abundance: few
j_gene: TRBJ2-2
v_gene: TRBV10-3

CDR3nt: TGCGCCAGCAGCCGGTCGACAGGGCACGACTCACCCCTCCACTTT
CDR3aa: CASSRSTGHDSPLHF
d_gene: TRBD1
abundance: -
j_gene: TRBJ1-6
v_gene: TRBV5-1

CDR3nt: TGTGCCAGCAGCTTATCTGGGGCCCACGAGCAGTACTTC
CDR3aa: CASSLSGAHEQYF
d_gene: -
abundance: few
j_gene: TRBJ2-7
v_gene: TRBV7-9

CDR3nt: TGCGCCAGCCGGTCCGCCGGGGGGAATGAGCAGTTCTTC
CDR3aa: CASRSAGGNEQFF
d_gene: TRBD2
abundance: -
j_gene: TRBJ2-1
v_gene: TRBV10-1